One sample yielded the 21 T cell receptor beta chains listed below, sequenced in a study of T cells in Graves' hyperthyroidism and ophthalmopathy (dated by TCRdb to between 2018 and 2020). Libraries came from multiplex PCR. Instrument on record: Illumina HiSeq 2000. Amplification of TCR beta CDR3 regions was carried out from RNA transcripts. A first-round RT-PCR of the TCR CDR3 used the HTBI primer set with the Qiagen OneStep RT-PCR kit. TCRdb took the public reads, trimmed them with fastp at Q25, ran MiXCR for clone calling and kept in-frame beta chains. For every CDR3 protein sequence, its rows merge into one entry that carries the most common genes and DNA. The table for this sample lists fewer than 800,000 distinct CDR3 sequences; over 15% of them were counted only once. The top ten clones comprise about 8.4% of the sample. The sequencing input was blood. These receptors were obtained from a man younger than 35 with Graves' hyperthyroidism.

This clonotype occurred a few times. V gene TRBV30 combines with J gene TRBJ2-1; 8 positions agree with TRBD2. The CDR3 length is 20 residues. The germline CDR1 and CDR2 sequences are GTSNPN and SVGIG (reference sequence). After removal of 2 bases from V and 7 bases from J, the junction contained 25 bases not matched to a gene. The CDR3 is CAWSSPRIRSLAGLQNEQFF. The DNA for the CDR3 is TGTGCCTGGAGTTCTCCTCGGATCAGGTCCCTAGCGGGCCTTCAGAATGAGCAGTTCTTC.

This clonotype has more than one count but fewer than ten. An end of the junction differs from the germline gene, which may be a read error. The rearrangement joins TRBV12-3 or TRBV12-4 to TRBJ2-7; 11 positions agree with TRBD2. The CDR3 contains 15 residues. CDR3 region: CASSIAGGPVYEQYF. As DNA, the CDR3 is TGTGCCAGCAGTATAGCGGGAGGGCCCGTTTACGAGCAGTACTTC.

DNA of the CDR3: TGTGCCATCAGTGGGCCGGGCCACAGTTCCGGGGCCAACGTCCTGACTTTC. This codes for CAISGPGHSSGANVLTF. This sequence joins TRBV10-3 and TRBJ2-6, with D unresolved. Germline-derived CDR1 and CDR2 are ENHRY and SYGVKD. This CDR3 is built from 17 residues. Trimming shortened V by 4 bases and J by 4 bases, and 17 bases separated the two germline ends.

The chain is built from TRBV29-1 and TRBJ1-1, with a possible D match to TRBD1 (6 bases). Per the germline V gene, CDR1 is SQVTM and CDR2 is ANQGSEA. V was pared by 6 bases and J by 0 bases, with 29 bases between. This CDR3 has 19 amino acids. Here the CDR3 reads CSVRHSGAGYWEMNTEAFF. The CDR3 DNA reads TGCAGCGTCCGTCATTCGGGGGCCGGGTACTGGGAAATGAACACTGAAGCTTTCTTT.

This clonotype was seen repeatedly, ten times or more. The gene calls are TRBV11-1 and TRBJ2-1; TRBD2 matches at 7 bases. The V and J ends lost 2 bases and 7 bases, in that order; junction bases with no gene match: 14. This CDR3 has 17 residues. Germline CDR1 and CDR2: SGHAT and FQDESV (reference sequence). The CDR3 here is CASSLWFSGSKGNEQFF. Written as DNA, the CDR3 is TGTGCCAGCAGCTTATGGTTTAGCGGGTCGAAAGGTAATGAGCAGTTCTTC.

The chain has TRBV9 and TRBJ1-1; D gene unclear. The CDR3 has 14 residues. The germline CDR1 and CDR2 sequences are SGDLS and YYNGEE. Trimming pared 3 bases from V and 1 base from J, leaving 10 bases between. The CDR3 loop reads CASSAKTGNTEAFF. In nucleotides, the CDR3 is TGTGCCAGCAGCGCCAAGACCGGGAACACTGAAGCTTTCTTT. Drawing the rest from reference TRBV9 and TRBJ1-1, the complete variable domain is DSGVTQTPKHLITATGQRVTLRCSPRSGDLSVYWYQQSLDQGLQFLIQYYNGEERAKGNILERFSAQQFPDLHSELNLSSLELGDSALYFCASSAKTGNTEAFFGQGTRLTVV.

In this sample, this clonotype turned up many times. This sequence joins TRBV6-2 or TRBV6-3 and TRBJ2-5; D unresolved. Trimming removed 10 bases from V and 1 base from J, with 10 bases in between. This CDR3 region has 12 residues. Germline lookup yields CDR1 MNHEY and CDR2 SVGEGT. The CDR3 protein is CATLTSQETQYF. In nucleotides, the CDR3 is TGTGCCACCTTGACTTCCCAAGAGACCCAGTACTTC.

This clonotype has a count of ten or more. The CDR3 loop reads CASSLGTQSSYEQYF. Here the CDR3 DNA reads TGTGCCAGCAGCCTCGGGACACAAAGCTCCTACGAGCAGTACTTC. V gene TRBV7-6 combines with J gene TRBJ2-7, with D perhaps TRBD1 (6 bases). CDR3 length: 15 amino acids. Looked up from germline, CDR1 is SGHVS and CDR2 is FNYEAQ. Trimming removed 5 bases from V and 0 bases from J, with 14 bases in between.

The gene calls are TRBV28 and TRBJ1-3; D perhaps matches TRBD1 (5 bases). Trimming removed 5 bases from V and 0 bases from J, with 11 bases in between. The CDR3 is 15 amino acids. CDR1 MDHEN and CDR2 SYDVKM come from the germline V gene. The CDR3 loop is CASSTTDYSGNTIYF. CDR3 nucleotide sequence: TGTGCCAGCAGTACGACAGATTACTCTGGAAACACCATATATTTT.

This rearrangement joins TRBV30 to TRBJ2-1, with TRBD2 matching over 10 bases. The CDR3 covers 14 residues. The junction had 3 bases not matched to a gene; V was cut back by 5 bases and J by 2 bases. The germline CDR1 and CDR2 sequences are GTSNPN and SVGIG (reference sequence). For the CDR3, the DNA is TGTGCCTGGGAGCGGGGGGGACCCTACAATGAGCAGTTCTTC. Residues: CAWERGGPYNEQFF.

This clonotype was picked up many times. The V and J genes are TRBV19 and TRBJ1-5; possible D gene TRBD1, 5 bases. Germline V gene lookup returns CDR1 LNHDA and CDR2 SQIVND (reference sequence). This CDR3 has 15 residues. The germline V and J ends were trimmed by 6 bases and 0 bases, with 12 bases remaining between them. CDR3 bases: TGTGCCAGTAGCTGGGGACTCAATAGCAATCAGCCCCAGCATTTT. This sequence encodes CASSWGLNSNQPQHF.

This clonotype occurred a few times. The chain has TRBV7-9 and TRBJ2-7; D is undetermined. Germline V CDR1 and CDR2: SEHNR, FQNEAQ (reference sequence). V was clipped by 1 base and J by 5 bases, with 18 bases between them. The CDR3 loop spans 16 amino acids. CDR3 amino acids: CASSLGVGARPNEQYF. CDR3 bases: TGTGCCAGCAGCTTAGGGGTTGGCGCTCGCCCCAACGAGCAGTACTTC.

V is TRBV4-1 and J is TRBJ1-1; TRBD1 might be the D (5 bases). Trimming took off 3 bases at V and 3 bases at J, with 14 bases between the two ends. Germline V gene lookup returns CDR1 MGHRA and CDR2 YSYEKL. The CDR3 is 15 residues long. The CDR3 DNA reads TGCGCCAGCAGCCATCGCAGGGCCCCGGACACTGAAGCTTTCTTT. The encoded protein is CASSHRRAPDTEAFF.

This clonotype has at least ten counts. The chain links TRBV30 to TRBJ2-5, with 7 bases matching TRBD2. Germline CDR1 is GTSNPN and CDR2 is SVGIG (reference sequence). The CDR3 consists of 12 residues. V lost 5 bases to trimming and J lost 3 bases; unmatched junction nucleotides: 3. CDR3 residues: CAWWTSEETQYF. Written as DNA, the CDR3 is TGTGCCTGGTGGACTAGTGAAGAGACCCAGTACTTC.

The V and J genes are TRBV27 and TRBJ2-5; D unclear. V lost 6 bases and J 4 bases, leaving 15 bases between the germline ends. The CDR3 consists of 14 residues. Per the germline V gene, CDR1 is MNHEY and CDR2 is SMNVEV (reference sequence). Here the CDR3 DNA reads TGTGCCAGCAGGTCTACCCTTTACTTAGAGACCCAGTACTTC. Encoded protein: CASRSTLYLETQYF.

The chain links TRBV6-2 or TRBV6-3 to TRBJ1-5, with a tentative D call TRBD1 (6 bases). The V end was cut by 7 bases, the J end by 15 bases, with 22 bases between. CDR1 is MNHEY, CDR2 SVGEGT, per germline. The CDR3 is 13 amino acids. CDR3 sequence (DNA): TGTGCCAGCACGAAACGGCCCCTCGGGGGGCTGCATTTT. As protein: CASTKRPLGGLHF.

The chain couples TRBV24-1 to TRBJ2-1, with 8 bases aligning to TRBD2. After removal of 4 bases from V and 8 bases from J, the junction contained 3 bases not matched to a gene. Per germline, CDR1 KGHDR and CDR2 SFDVKD. This CDR3 has 13 residues. CDR3 region: CATSETSVDEQFF. CDR3 sequence (DNA): TGTGCCACCAGTGAGACTAGCGTCGATGAGCAGTTCTTC.

This chain uses TRBV28 with TRBJ1-1; TRBD1 agrees at 7 bases. V was pared by 5 bases and J by 8 bases, with 8 bases of the junction left unmatched. Per the germline V gene, CDR1 is MDHEN and CDR2 is SYDVKM. The CDR3 has 13 amino acids. The CDR3 loop is CASSQINRGEAFF. The DNA for the CDR3 is TGTGCCAGCAGTCAGATAAACAGGGGCGAAGCTTTCTTT.

Only a few counts were recorded for this clonotype. This chain links TRBV27 with TRBJ2-7; 7 bases align to TRBD2. V shed 7 bases, J shed 5 bases, and the junction held 14 bases outside the gene matches. Per germline, CDR1 MNHEY and CDR2 SMNVEV (reference sequence). CDR3 length: 15 residues. The CDR3 nucleotides read TGTGCCAGCACAAGCCGCGCGCGGGGGTACCACGAGCAGTACTTC. This gives the protein CASTSRARGYHEQYF.

There are many counts of this clonotype. This rearrangement joins TRBV12-3 or TRBV12-4 to TRBJ2-1, with D tentatively TRBD2 (6 bases). This CDR3 is 14 amino acids long. V was shortened by 8 bases and J by 0 bases, with 11 bases between the two germline ends. CDR3 in amino acids: CASRDWSSYNEQFF. CDR3 nucleotide sequence: TGTGCCAGCCGGGACTGGAGCTCCTACAATGAGCAGTTCTTC.

This clonotype has only a few counts. The chain has TRBV3-1 and TRBJ2-3, with 14 bases that match TRBD2. CDR1 LGHDT and CDR2 YNNKEL come from the germline V gene (reference sequence). The CDR3 contains 18 residues. V gave up 2 bases and J gave up 4 bases; unmatched junction bases: 8. The CDR3 is CASSQSGTSGSRADTQYF. In nucleotides, the CDR3 is TGTGCCAGCAGCCAATCCGGGACTAGCGGGAGTAGGGCAGATACGCAGTATTTT.